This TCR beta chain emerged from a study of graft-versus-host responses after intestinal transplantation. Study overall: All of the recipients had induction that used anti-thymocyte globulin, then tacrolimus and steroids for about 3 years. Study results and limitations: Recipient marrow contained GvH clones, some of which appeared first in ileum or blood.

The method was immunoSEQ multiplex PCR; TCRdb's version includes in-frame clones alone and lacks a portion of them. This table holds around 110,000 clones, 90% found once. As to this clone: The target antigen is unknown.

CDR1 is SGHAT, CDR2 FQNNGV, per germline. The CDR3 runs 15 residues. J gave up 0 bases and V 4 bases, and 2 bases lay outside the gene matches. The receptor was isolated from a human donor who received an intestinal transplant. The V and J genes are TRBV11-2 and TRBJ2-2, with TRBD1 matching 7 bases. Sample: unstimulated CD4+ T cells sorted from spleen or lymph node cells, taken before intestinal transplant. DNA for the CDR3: TGTGCCAGCAGCTGGACAGGCGCGAACACCGGGGAGCTGTTTTTT. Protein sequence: CASSWTGANTGELFF.